Listed below are T cell receptor beta chains from one sample, sequenced in a study of T cell changes during pregnancy in multiple sclerosis. The protocol was immunoSEQ multiplex PCR, while the TCRdb copy is restricted to in-frame clones and leaves out a portion. The sample lists some 39,000 clones, roughly 88% occurring once. The input for sequencing was CD8+ T cells from peripheral blood mononuclear cells, taken in the first trimester of pregnancy. The receptors originated from a female donor with multiple sclerosis, enrolled in a pregnancy study. The CDR3 runs from the conserved cysteine through the conserved F or W. The order of the fields is clone size, J gene, V gene, D gene, CDR3 protein, CDR3 DNA. The D gene is left open where the match is weak. Clone size appears in some rows only: once, few, many, or a class for an expanded clone.

>-|TRBJ1-2|TRBV9|TRBD1
CASSARQGSPYGYTF
TGTGCCAGCAGCGCCCGACAGGGATCCCCCTATGGCTACACCTTC
>once|TRBJ1-5|TRBV12-1|-
CASSFEQEIVNGNQPQHF
TGTGCCAGCAGCTTTGAACAGGAGATAGTTAACGGCAATCAGCCCCAGCATTTT
>-|TRBJ1-5|TRBV5-6|-
CASSWGGRQPQHF
TGTGCCAGCAGCTGGGGAGGTCGTCAGCCCCAGCATTTT
>-|TRBJ1-4|TRBV6-1|TRBD1
CASSRQGSGEKLFF
TGTGCCAGCAGTCGACAGGGGTCGGGTGAAAAACTGTTTTTT
>-|TRBJ1-1|TRBV19|-
CASSIFKNTEAFF
TGTGCCAGTAGTATATTCAAGAACACTGAAGCTTTCTTT
>-|TRBJ2-5|TRBV19|-
CASSPRTGGAETQYF
TGTGCCAGTAGTCCACGGACAGGAGGGGCGGAGACCCAGTACTTC
>-|TRBJ2-2|TRBV5-6|TRBD2
CASSWTSEGTGELFF
TGTGCCAGCAGCTGGACTAGCGAGGGGACCGGGGAGCTGTTTTTT
>-|TRBJ1-1|TRBV2|-
CASSDGGVTEAFF
TGTGCCAGCAGCGACGGGGGAGTCACTGAAGCTTTCTTT
>-|TRBJ2-7|TRBV5-1|TRBD2
CASIPGLAGDYEQYF
TGCGCCAGCATTCCCGGACTAGCGGGGGACTACGAGCAGTACTTC
>-|TRBJ1-5|TRBV9|-
CASSVGGGNQPQHF
TGTGCCAGCAGCGTTGGGGGGGGAAATCAGCCCCAGCATTTT
>-|TRBJ2-1|TRBV9|-
CASSPHGGAAQYNEQFF
TGTGCCAGCAGCCCCCACGGGGGAGCGGCTCAGTACAATGAGCAGTTCTTC
>-|TRBJ2-1|TRBV27|TRBD2
CASSLAGPSYNEQFF
TGTGCCAGCAGTCTAGCGGGGCCTTCCTACAATGAGCAGTTCTTC
>-|TRBJ1-1|TRBV27|-
CASSFRDRLTEAFF
TGTGCCAGCAGTTTCCGCGACAGACTGACTGAAGCTTTCTTT
>-|TRBJ2-3|TRBV25-1|-
CASSEESWYF
TGTGCCAGCAGTGAGGAGTCATGGTATTTT
>-|TRBJ1-6|TRBV19|-
CASSIPRGYSPLHF
TGTGCCAGTAGTATCCCGCGGGGGTACTCACCCCTCCACTTT
>-|TRBJ2-5|TRBV2|-
CASSVVETQYF
TGTGCCAGCAGTGTAGTAGAGACCCAGTACTTC
>-|TRBJ1-1|TRBV7-3|-
CASSLRGGQGTEAFF
TGTGCCAGCAGCCTAAGGGGAGGGCAGGGGACTGAAGCTTTCTTT
>-|TRBJ2-5|TRBV10-3|TRBD1
CAIGSSGQGDGETQYF
TGTGCCATCGGAAGCTCCGGACAGGGGGACGGAGAGACCCAGTACTTC
>-|TRBJ2-7|TRBV30|-
CAWSARDSRYISYEQYF
TGTGCCTGGAGTGCCCGGGACTCCCGATATATCTCCTACGAGCAGTACTTC
>-|TRBJ2-2|TRBV4-1|-
CASSPWRANTGELFF
TGCGCCAGCAGCCCCTGGAGGGCGAACACCGGGGAGCTGTTTTTT
>-|TRBJ2-2|TRBV7-3|-
CASSLVMTGELFF
TGTGCCAGCAGCTTAGTTATGACCGGGGAGCTGTTTTTT
>-|TRBJ2-3|TRBV9|-
CASSPRTRAPDTQYF
TGTGCCAGCAGCCCCCGGACCAGGGCCCCAGATACGCAGTATTTT
>-|TRBJ2-1|TRBV7-9|TRBD1
CASSQSPGQGGNEQFF
TGCGCCAGCAGCCAATCTCCGGGACAGGGGGGCAATGAGCAGTTCTTC
>once|TRBJ2-1|TRBV4-3|-
CASSQATGYWDEQFF
TGCGCCAGCAGCCAAGCCACAGGGTATTGGGATGAGCAGTTCTTC
>many|TRBJ2-7|TRBV19|TRBD1
CASSIETGTLYEQYF
TGTGCCAGTAGTATTGAGACAGGGACACTTTACGAGCAGTACTTC
>-|TRBJ1-2|TRBV6-5|-
CASSWGLNYGYTF
TGTGCCAGCAGTTGGGGCCTAAACTATGGCTACACCTTC
>-|TRBJ1-3|TRBV11-2|-
CASSRGLSGNTIYF
TGTGCCAGCAGCAGGGGACTCTCTGGAAACACCATATATTTT